This entry is about one TCR beta chain. Its target is unknown. This specimen belongs to a study of cytomegalovirus exposure and HLA in healthy donors. PCR employed 60 Vbeta and 13 Jbeta primers. The data were produced by immunoSEQ multiplex PCR, yet TCRdb's version contains in-frame clones alone and is incomplete. The sample contains around 150,000 clones, approximately 81% of which appear only once. Notes on the study in general: TCR beta chain V- and J-gene trimming was linked, in a later analysis, to a missense variant in DCLRE1C. Per a prior analysis, the majority of TCR beta V segments were productive roughly 87% or roughly 30% of the time.

The CDR3 runs 17 residues. V lost 1 base, J lost 4 bases, and 17 bases lay in between. Germline V gene data show CDR1 as MGHRA and CDR2 as YSYEKL. Material for sequencing was PBMCs. The sequence derives from a man aged 18 to 29 in good health and CMV-seronegative. This rearrangement joins TRBV4-1 to TRBJ2-1; D not resolved. This chain's CDR3 is CASSQVAVQPAYNEQFF. The CDR3 DNA reads TGCGCCAGCAGCCAAGTGGCGGTCCAGCCGGCATACAATGAGCAGTTCTTC.